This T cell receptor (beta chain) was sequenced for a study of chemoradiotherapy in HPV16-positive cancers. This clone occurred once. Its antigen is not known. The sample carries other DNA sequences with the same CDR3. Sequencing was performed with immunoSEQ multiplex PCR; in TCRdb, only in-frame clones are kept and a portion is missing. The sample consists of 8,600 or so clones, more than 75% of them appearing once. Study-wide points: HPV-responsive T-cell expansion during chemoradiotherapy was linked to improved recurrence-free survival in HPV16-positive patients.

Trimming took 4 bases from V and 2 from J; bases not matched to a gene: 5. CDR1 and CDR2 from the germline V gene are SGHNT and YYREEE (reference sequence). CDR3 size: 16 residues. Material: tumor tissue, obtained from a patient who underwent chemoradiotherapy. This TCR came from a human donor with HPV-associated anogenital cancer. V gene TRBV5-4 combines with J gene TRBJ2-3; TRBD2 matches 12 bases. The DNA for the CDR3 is TGTGCCAGCAGCCCCCTAGCGGGAGGGGCCACAGATACGCAGTATTTT. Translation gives CASSPLAGGATDTQYF.